The clone carrying this T cell receptor beta chain was recorded once. Repertoires were generated with immunoSEQ multiplex PCR, while TCRdb's copy carries only in-frame clones and drops some. The sample lists about 220,000 clones, around 83% seen once, with approximately 1.3% in the top ten. V was shortened by 7 bases and J by 1 base, with 11 bases between the two germline ends. Germline loops: CDR1 MNHNY, CDR2 SVGAGI (reference sequence). The CDR3 has 14 amino acids. This entry is derived from a study of blood T cell repertoires in COVID-19. The source of this sequence is a middle-aged woman with acute COVID-19. The J gene is TRBJ1-5, the V gene TRBV6-6; no definite D call. Sequencing was performed on PBMCs or T cells enriched from blood (not recorded which). In DNA form, the CDR3 reads TGTGCCAGCACCACGGAGTCAAGCAATCAGCCCCAGCATTTT. Amino acid sequence: CASTTESSNQPQHF.